Following are 30 T cell receptor beta chains from one sample sequenced in a study of T cell responses to AZD1222 COVID-19 vaccine. Generated by immunoSEQ multiplex PCR, the TCRdb table keeps only in-frame clones and is missing some. This sample's table has about 140,000 clones. The sequencing sample was made of peripheral blood. These receptors came from an adult in good health.

The chain links TRBV7-2 to TRBJ1-6, with D possibly being TRBD1 (6 bases). This CDR3 is 16 amino acids long. Germline CDR1 SGHTA, CDR2 FQGNSA. V was clipped by 7 bases and J by 10 bases, with 23 bases between them. CDR3 sequence reads: CASTPFAGGWDSPLHF. The DNA of the CDR3 is TGTGCCAGCACCCCGTTCGCGGGGGGCTGGGACTCACCCCTCCACTTT.

Note on this clone: One end of the junction is discordant with germline, which a read error may explain. The chain's CDR3 is CASTDIPGGNPEAFF. CDR3 sequence (DNA): TGTGCCAGTACCGATATACCCGGGGGGAACCCTGAAGCTTTCTTT. The V call is TRBV19, the J call TRBJ1-1, with D tentatively TRBD1 (5 bases). Germline CDR1 is LNHDA and CDR2 is SQIVND (reference sequence). The CDR3 loop spans 15 amino acids. The complete variable domain, with remaining parts taken from reference TRBV19 and TRBJ1-1, reads DGGITQSPKYLFRKEGQNVTLSCEQNLNHDAMYWYRQDPGQGLRLIYYSQIVNDFQKGDIAEGYSVSREKKESFPLTVTSAQKNPTAFYLCASTDIPGGNPEAFFGQGTRLTVV.

V gene TRBV11-2 combines with J gene TRBJ2-2, with a weak D call TRBD2 (6 bases). There are 16 residues in the CDR3. Germline assignment: CDR1 SGHAT and CDR2 FQNNGV. Trimming cost V 1 base and J 6 bases, with 15 bases left between them. CDR3 bases: TGTGCCAGCAGCTTAGTGACCCCCAGGGAGGCCGGGGAGCTGTTTTTT. Translating gives CASSLVTPREAGELFF.

The V call is TRBV5-4, the J call TRBJ2-3; the match to TRBD2 covers 10 bases. V gave up 4 bases and J gave up 3 bases; unmatched junction bases: 5. The germline CDR1 and CDR2 sequences are SGHNT and YYREEE (reference sequence). The CDR3 extends over 15 amino acids. The CDR3 nucleotides read TGTGCCAGCAGCCAAGGGACTAGCGAAACAGATACGCAGTATTTT. It encodes CASSQGTSETDTQYF.

The J gene is TRBJ2-5, the V gene TRBV19; D not certain. Germline CDR1 reads LNHDA; CDR2 reads SQIVND (reference sequence). The CDR3 covers 13 residues. The ends were cut back, 9 bases at V and 4 bases at J, with 15 bases in the middle. In DNA, the CDR3 is TGTGCCAGCAGCGCGGCAAGCCGAGAGACCCAGTACTTC. Translated, it gives CASSAASRETQYF. Based on the CDR3 plus reference TRBV19 and TRBJ2-5, the full variable domain is DGGITQSPKYLFRKEGQNVTLSCEQNLNHDAMYWYRQDPGQGLRLIYYSQIVNDFQKGDIAEGYSVSREKKESFPLTVTSAQKNPTAFYLCASSAASRETQYFGPGTRLLVL.

The J gene is TRBJ2-1, the V gene TRBV9; D might be TRBD2 (5 bases). This CDR3 has 14 amino acids. Germline lookup yields CDR1 SGDLS and CDR2 YYNGEE. The V end lost 0 bases, the J end lost 5 bases, and 9 bases lay between the germline ends. The CDR3 DNA reads TGTGCCAGCAGCGTAGCTACCGGGAACAATGAGCAGTTCTTC. It codes for CASSVATGNNEQFF.

The chain combines TRBV6-5 with TRBJ1-1, with unresolved D. Germline V gene data show CDR1 as MNHEY and CDR2 as SVGAGI. The germline V and J ends were trimmed by 6 bases and 0 bases, with 14 bases remaining between them. This CDR3 spans 15 amino acids. The CDR3 DNA is TGTGCCAGCAGCGCCCAGACCGCCATGAACACTGAAGCTTTCTTT. This translates into CASSAQTAMNTEAFF.

This chain uses TRBV3-1 (or the pseudogene TRBV3-2) with TRBJ2-5, with D possibly matching TRBD2 (5 bases). V was pared by 0 bases and J by 5 bases, with 13 bases between. CDR3 length: 15 amino acids. Germline CDR1 reads LGHDT; CDR2 reads YNNKEL (reference sequence). CDR3 DNA: TGTGCCAGCAGCCAAGATCTAGCCCGAGGGGAGACCCAGTACTTC. Protein product: CASSQDLARGETQYF.

The gene calls are TRBV5-6 and TRBJ1-2; D gene uncertain. CDR3 length: 11 amino acids. With 3 bases removed from V and 0 bases from J, the gap between germline ends came to 0 bases. The germline CDR1 and CDR2 sequences are SGHDT and YYEEEE. The CDR3 bases are TGTGCCAGCAGCTCTAACTATGGCTACACCTTC. This sequence encodes CASSSNYGYTF. Full variable domain (remainder filled in from reference TRBV5-6 and TRBJ1-2): DAGVTQSPTHLIKTRGQQVTLRCSPKSGHDTVSWYQQALGQGPQFIFQYYEEEERQRGNFPDRFSGHQFPNYSSELNVNALLLGDSALYLCASSSNYGYTFGSGTRLTVV.

This sequence joins TRBV19 and TRBJ1-1, with D uncertain. V was clipped by 1 base and J by 5 bases, with 17 bases between them. Germline CDR1 and CDR2: LNHDA and SQIVND (reference sequence). CDR3 length: 16 residues. The CDR3 nucleotides read TGTGCCAGTAGTATAGCCAAAAGGGTCGGTAGGACTGAAGCTTTCTTT. Its protein product is CASSIAKRVGRTEAFF.

This chain connects TRBV3-1 (or the pseudogene TRBV3-2) to TRBJ2-3, with TRBD2 identical over 8 bases. CDR1 and CDR2 (germline): LGHDT, YNNKEL (reference sequence). The CDR3 contains 16 residues. V dropped 2 bases and J dropped 1; count of bases not matched to a gene: 5. The CDR3 sequence: CASSQRVSGGTDTQYF. The CDR3 DNA reads as TGTGCCAGCAGCCAAAGGGTTAGCGGGGGCACAGATACGCAGTATTTT.

The chain combines TRBV13 with TRBJ1-4, with D possibly TRBD1 on 5 matching bases. Germline lookup yields CDR1 PRHDT and CDR2 FYEKMQ (reference sequence). The CDR3 loop spans 14 amino acids. V lost 5 bases, J lost 8 bases, and 15 bases lay in between. CDR3 protein: CASSTRGVSEKLFF. The CDR3, as DNA: TGTGCCAGCAGCACCCGAGGGGTAAGCGAAAAACTGTTTTTT.

The CDR3 loop is CASIPTGGFPEAFF. The CDR3 DNA sequence: TGTGCCAGCATACCCACCGGGGGTTTTCCTGAAGCTTTCTTT. This chain connects TRBV28 to TRBJ1-1; D might be TRBD1 (5 bases). Per germline, CDR1 MDHEN and CDR2 SYDVKM. The CDR3 extends over 14 amino acids. V shed 7 bases and J shed 6 bases, with 18 bases lying between them.

The CDR3 coding sequence is TGTGCCAGCAGCTTATCGTACACCGGGGAGCTGTTTTTT. Its protein is CASSLSYTGELFF. This rearrangement joins TRBV5-4 to TRBJ2-2; D gene ambiguous. The CDR3 totals 13 residues. The germline gives CDR1 SGHNT, CDR2 YYREEE (reference sequence). The V and J ends lost 2 bases and 3 bases respectively, with 5 bases between them.

The V and J genes are TRBV10-3 and TRBJ2-7, with a tentative D call TRBD2 (6 bases). CDR3 length equals 16 residues. Trimming stripped 4 bases from V and 4 bases from J, with 20 bases between. CDR1 is ENHRY and CDR2 is SYGVKD in the germline V gene. The CDR3 region has the DNA TGTGCCATCAGTGGTTCCGGGGGAGCAGGGATATACGAGCAGTACTTC. It specifies CAISGSGGAGIYEQYF.

The V and J genes are TRBV6-5 and TRBJ2-1, with TRBD1 matching 9 bases. Trimming took 5 bases from V and 4 from J; bases not matched to a gene: 6. In germline, CDR1 is MNHEY, CDR2 SVGAGI. This CDR3 has 15 amino acids. CDR3 loop: CASSTRTGVYNEQFF. The CDR3 nucleotides read TGTGCCAGCAGTACGCGGACAGGGGTGTACAATGAGCAGTTCTTC.

The CDR3 is CASSLLTKGLSTGELFF. The CDR3 nucleotides read TGTGCCAGCAGCTTATTAACGAAGGGGCTGAGCACCGGGGAGCTGTTTTTT. The chain joins TRBV7-8 to TRBJ2-2; a weak D match, TRBD1 (5 bases). The CDR3 consists of 17 residues. The germline CDR1 and CDR2 sequences are SGHVS and FQNEAQ. The ends were cut back, 2 bases at V and 4 bases at J, with 17 bases in the middle.

The chain recombines TRBV5-5 with TRBJ1-1; no definite D call. CDR1 and CDR2 from the germline V gene are SGHKS and YYEKEE (reference sequence). The CDR3 runs 13 residues. V lost 4 bases and J lost 4, with 11 bases in between. CDR3 sequence reads: CASSTTSGTEAFF. CDR3 DNA sequence: TGTGCCAGCAGCACAACCTCGGGCACTGAAGCTTTCTTT. Full variable domain (rest looked up from reference TRBV5-5 and TRBJ1-1): DAGVTQSPTHLIKTRGQQVTLRCSPISGHKSVSWYQQVLGQGPQFIFQYYEKEERGRGNFPDRFSARQFPNYSSELNVNALLLGDSALYLCASSTTSGTEAFFGQGTRLTVV.

V usage is TRBV30 and J usage is TRBJ2-4; possible D gene TRBD1, 5 bases. V dropped 7 bases and J dropped 8 bases, with 15 bases sitting between them. Germline CDR1 reads GTSNPN; CDR2 reads SVGIG (reference sequence). This CDR3 contains 12 residues. Here the CDR3 DNA reads TGTGCCTTTGGACGACAGTGGGACATTCAGTACTTC. Translating it yields CAFGRQWDIQYF.

The V call is TRBV3-1 (or the pseudogene TRBV3-2), the J call TRBJ1-1; TRBD1 matches at 8 bases. V lost 4 bases and J lost 3; bases outside the gene matches: 16. The CDR3 runs to 18 residues. CDR1 is LGHDT, CDR2 YNNKEL, per germline (reference sequence). The CDR3 loop is CASSPRVESTGGDTEAFF. Written as DNA, the CDR3 is TGTGCCAGCAGCCCCCGTGTCGAAAGTACAGGGGGGGACACTGAAGCTTTCTTT.

The rearrangement joins TRBV9 to TRBJ1-2, with a weak D call TRBD1 (6 bases). Trimming cost V 0 bases and J 4 bases, with 13 bases left between them. The germline V gene encodes CDR1 SGDLS and CDR2 YYNGEE. The CDR3 covers 15 residues. CDR3: CASSVGADRSYGYTF. Here the CDR3 DNA reads TGTGCCAGCAGCGTAGGGGCAGACAGGAGCTATGGCTACACCTTC.

The rearrangement links TRBV11-2 to TRBJ2-3; tentatively, D is TRBD1 or TRBD2 (6 bases each). This CDR3 is built from 15 residues. CDR1 is SGHAT and CDR2 is FQNNGV in the germline V gene. Trimming cost V 2 bases and J 2 bases, with 11 bases left between them. The CDR3 nucleotides read TGTGCCAGCAGCTTAAGGGGGGCCAACACAGATACGCAGTATTTT. This sequence encodes CASSLRGANTDTQYF.

V gene TRBV5-4 combines with J gene TRBJ2-2; the match to TRBD1 covers 9 bases. CDR1 and CDR2 from the germline V gene are SGHNT and YYREEE (reference sequence). There are 16 residues in the CDR3. J gave up 6 bases and V 4 bases, and 10 bases lay outside the gene matches. CDR3 sequence (DNA): TGTGCCAGCAGCAAAGCCCGGGACAGGGCGGCCGGGGAGCTGTTTTTT. Translating it yields CASSKARDRAAGELFF. Together with reference TRBV5-4 and TRBJ2-2, the CDR3 gives the full variable domain: ETGVTQSPTHLIKTRGQQVTLRCSSQSGHNTVSWYQQALGQGPQFIFQYYREEENGRGNFPPRFSGLQFPNYSSELNVNALELDDSALYLCASSKARDRAAGELFFGEGSRLTVL.

The chain employs TRBV30 and TRBJ1-6; TRBD1 is a possible D gene (5 bases). The CDR3 contains 15 residues. The V and J ends lost 5 bases and 10 bases respectively, with 21 bases between them. CDR1 GTSNPN and CDR2 SVGIG come from the germline V gene (reference sequence). The DNA for the CDR3 is TGTGCCTGGGGGTCCAGCAGGCCGTGGGGGTCACCCCTCCACTTT. It is translated as CAWGSSRPWGSPLHF.

V usage is TRBV18 and J usage is TRBJ1-2; 8 positions match TRBD1. CDR1 and CDR2 (germline): KGHSH, LQKENI. The junction had 8 bases not matched to a gene; V was cut back by 5 bases and J by 6 bases. The CDR3 sequence is 14 residues long. Here the CDR3 reads CASSRMDRDHGYTF. CDR3 in DNA: TGTGCCAGCTCAAGGATGGACAGGGATCATGGCTACACCTTC.

The CDR3 loop is CASSQDHGLAGPWRANVLTF. Here the CDR3 DNA reads TGCGCCAGCAGCCAAGATCACGGACTAGCGGGGCCCTGGAGGGCCAACGTCCTGACTTTC. The chain couples TRBV4-3 to TRBJ2-6; 12 positions agree with TRBD2. The CDR3 contains 20 residues. CDR1 is LGHNA, CDR2 YSLEER, per germline. With V trimmed by 0 bases and J by 5 bases, 11 bases remained unmatched.

CDR3 DNA: TGTGCCAGCAGTTACTCGAGGGACGGAACCTACGAGCAGTACTTC. Translated: CASSYSRDGTYEQYF. The chain combines TRBV6-6 with TRBJ2-7; the D call may be TRBD1 or TRBD2 (5 bases each). Germline values: CDR1 MNHNY, CDR2 SVGAGI (reference sequence). The CDR3 loop spans 15 amino acids. Trimming cost V 0 bases and J 2 bases, with 11 bases left between them.

This rearrangement joins TRBV5-1 to TRBJ1-4; 9 nucleotides agree with TRBD1. Looked up from germline, CDR1 is SGHRS and CDR2 is YFSETQ. The CDR3 runs to 15 residues. With 5 bases clipped from V and 11 bases from J, the junction kept 13 bases outside the gene matches. The CDR3 nucleotides are TGCGCCAGCAGTTCGCCGGGACAGGGCTTGGACAAACTGTTTTTT. It is translated as CASSSPGQGLDKLFF.

The rearrangement links TRBV6-5 to TRBJ2-7; D might be TRBD1 or TRBD2, each matching 5 bases. Germline V gives CDR1 MNHEY, CDR2 SVGAGI. V was trimmed by 0 bases and J by 6 bases, leaving 12 bases between them. This CDR3 region has 14 residues. CDR3 sequence (DNA): TGTGCCAGCAGTTACTCCTCGGGGCAACTCGAGCAGTACTTC. This codes for CASSYSSGQLEQYF.

DNA for the CDR3: TGTGCCACCAGCAGAGATTATCAGCGGGGGGGACTCAATGAGCAGTTCTTC. This encodes CATSRDYQRGGLNEQFF. The V and J genes are TRBV15 and TRBJ2-1; 10 nucleotides agree with TRBD2. The CDR3 totals 17 residues. Germline lookup yields CDR1 LNHNV and CDR2 YYDKDF (reference sequence). Trimming took 0 bases from V and 6 from J; bases not matched to a gene: 8.